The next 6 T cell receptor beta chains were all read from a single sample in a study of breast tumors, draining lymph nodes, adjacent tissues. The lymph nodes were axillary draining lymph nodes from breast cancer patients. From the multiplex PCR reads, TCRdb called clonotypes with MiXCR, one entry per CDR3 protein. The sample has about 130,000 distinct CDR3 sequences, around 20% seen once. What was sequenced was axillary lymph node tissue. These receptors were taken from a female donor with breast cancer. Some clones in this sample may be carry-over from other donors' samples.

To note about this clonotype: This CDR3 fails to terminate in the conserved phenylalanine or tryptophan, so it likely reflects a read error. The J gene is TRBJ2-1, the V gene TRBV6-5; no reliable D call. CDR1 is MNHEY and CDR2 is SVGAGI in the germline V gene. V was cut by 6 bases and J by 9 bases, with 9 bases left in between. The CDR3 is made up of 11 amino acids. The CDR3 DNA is TGTGCCAGCAGCCCCGGGCGTGAGCAGTTCCTC. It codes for CASSPGREQFL.

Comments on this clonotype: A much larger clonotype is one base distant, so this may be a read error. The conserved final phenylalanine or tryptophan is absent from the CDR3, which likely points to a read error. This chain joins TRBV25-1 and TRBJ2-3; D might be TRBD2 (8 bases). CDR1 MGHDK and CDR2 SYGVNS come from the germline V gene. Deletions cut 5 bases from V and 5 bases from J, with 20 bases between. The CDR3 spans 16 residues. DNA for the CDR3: TGTGCCAGCAGTCCCCCGGGAGGGGGCTCTCGAGATACGCAGTATTCT. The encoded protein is CASSPPGGGSRDTQYS.

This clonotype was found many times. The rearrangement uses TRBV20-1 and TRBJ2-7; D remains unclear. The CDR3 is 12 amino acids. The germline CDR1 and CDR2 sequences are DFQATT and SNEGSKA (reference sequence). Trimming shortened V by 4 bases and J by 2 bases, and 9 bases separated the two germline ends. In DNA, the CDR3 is TGCAGTGCTACCTCATCCCCCTACGAGCAGTACTTC. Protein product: CSATSSPYEQYF.

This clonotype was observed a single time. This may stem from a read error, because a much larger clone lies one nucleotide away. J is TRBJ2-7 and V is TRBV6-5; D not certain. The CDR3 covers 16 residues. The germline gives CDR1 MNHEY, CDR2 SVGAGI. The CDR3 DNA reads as TGTGCCAGCAGCCATACGGCTCTATCACTCTCCTACGGGCAGTACTTC. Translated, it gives CASSHTALSLSYGQYF.

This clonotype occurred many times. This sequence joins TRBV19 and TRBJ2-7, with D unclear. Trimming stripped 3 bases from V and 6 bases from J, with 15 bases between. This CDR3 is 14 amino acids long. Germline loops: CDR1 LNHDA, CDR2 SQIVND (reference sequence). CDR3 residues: CASSIKLWGAEQYF. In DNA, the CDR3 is TGTGCCAGTAGTATTAAGTTGTGGGGTGCCGAGCAGTACTTC.

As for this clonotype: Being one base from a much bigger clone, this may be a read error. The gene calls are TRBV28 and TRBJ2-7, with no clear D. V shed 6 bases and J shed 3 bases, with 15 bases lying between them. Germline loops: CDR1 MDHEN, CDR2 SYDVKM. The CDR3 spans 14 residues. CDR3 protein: CASRFRSEFYEQYF. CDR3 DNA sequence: TGTGCCAGCAGGTTTCGTTCTGAGTTCTACGAGCAGTACTTC.